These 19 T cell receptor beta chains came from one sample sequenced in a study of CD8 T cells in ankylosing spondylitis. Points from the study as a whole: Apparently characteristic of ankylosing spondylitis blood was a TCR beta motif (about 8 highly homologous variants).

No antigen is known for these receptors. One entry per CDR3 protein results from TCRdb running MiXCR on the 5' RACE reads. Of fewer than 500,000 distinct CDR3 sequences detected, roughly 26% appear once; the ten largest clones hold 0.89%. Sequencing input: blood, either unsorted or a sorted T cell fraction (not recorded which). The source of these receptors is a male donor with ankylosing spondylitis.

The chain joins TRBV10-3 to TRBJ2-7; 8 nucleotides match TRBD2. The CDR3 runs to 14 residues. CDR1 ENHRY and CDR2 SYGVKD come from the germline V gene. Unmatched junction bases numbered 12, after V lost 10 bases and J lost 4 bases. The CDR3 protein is CATSPDGRAYEQYV. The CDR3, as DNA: TGTGCCACCTCACCGGACGGGAGGGCATACGAGCAGTACGTC.

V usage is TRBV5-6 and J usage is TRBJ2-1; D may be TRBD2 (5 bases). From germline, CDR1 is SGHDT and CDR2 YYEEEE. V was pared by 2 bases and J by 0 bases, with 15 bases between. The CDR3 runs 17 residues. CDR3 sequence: CASSLLGGLSSYNEQFF. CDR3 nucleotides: TGTGCCAGCAGCTTACTGGGCGGACTCTCCTCCTACAATGAGCAGTTCTTC.

CDR3 amino acids: CASSHIQGAGNQPQHF. CDR3 sequence (DNA): TGTGCCAGCAGCCATATACAGGGGGCCGGCAATCAGCCCCAGCATTTT. The chain employs TRBV4-2 and TRBJ1-5, with 9 bases lining up with TRBD1. The germline gives CDR1 LGHNA, CDR2 YNFKEQ. CDR3 size: 16 residues. The ends lost 3 bases at V and 2 bases at J; junction bases unmatched: 5.

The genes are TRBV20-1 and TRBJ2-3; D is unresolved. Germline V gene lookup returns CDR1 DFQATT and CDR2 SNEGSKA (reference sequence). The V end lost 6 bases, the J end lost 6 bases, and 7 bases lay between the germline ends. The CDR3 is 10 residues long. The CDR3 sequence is CSAPLDTQYF. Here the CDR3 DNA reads TGCAGTGCCCCGTTGGATACGCAGTATTTT.

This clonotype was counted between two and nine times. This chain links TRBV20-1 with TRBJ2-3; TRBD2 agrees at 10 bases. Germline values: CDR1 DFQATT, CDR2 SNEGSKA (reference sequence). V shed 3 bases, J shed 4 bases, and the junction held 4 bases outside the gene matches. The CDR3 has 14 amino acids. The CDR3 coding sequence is TGCAGTGCTAGGCCAGCGGGAGGGCCAGATACGCAGTATTTT. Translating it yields CSARPAGGPDTQYF.

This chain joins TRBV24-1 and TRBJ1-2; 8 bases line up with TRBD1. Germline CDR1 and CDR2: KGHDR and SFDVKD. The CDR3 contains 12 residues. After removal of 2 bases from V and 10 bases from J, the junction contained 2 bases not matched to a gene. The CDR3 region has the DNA TGTGCCACCAGTGATTGGGGACAGGCCTACACCTTC. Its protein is CATSDWGQAYTF.

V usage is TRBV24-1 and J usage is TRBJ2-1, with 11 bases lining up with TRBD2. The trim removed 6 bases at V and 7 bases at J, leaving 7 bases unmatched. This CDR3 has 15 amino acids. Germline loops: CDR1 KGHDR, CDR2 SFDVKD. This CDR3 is CATSNSGRAGNEQFF. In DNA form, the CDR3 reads TGTGCCACCAGTAATAGCGGGAGGGCCGGAAATGAGCAGTTCTTC.

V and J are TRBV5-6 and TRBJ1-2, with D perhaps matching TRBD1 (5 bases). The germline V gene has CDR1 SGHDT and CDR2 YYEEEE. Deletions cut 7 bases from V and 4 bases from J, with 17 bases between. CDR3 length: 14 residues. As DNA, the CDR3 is TGTGCCAGCGCCCCCCTGACAGCGCTCTATGGCTACACCTTC. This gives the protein CASAPLTALYGYTF. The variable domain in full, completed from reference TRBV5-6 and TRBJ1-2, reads DAGVTQSPTHLIKTRGQQVTLRCSPKSGHDTVSWYQQALGQGPQFIFQYYEEEERQRGNFPDRFSGHQFPNYSSELNVNALLLGDSALYLCASAPLTALYGYTFGSGTRLTVV.

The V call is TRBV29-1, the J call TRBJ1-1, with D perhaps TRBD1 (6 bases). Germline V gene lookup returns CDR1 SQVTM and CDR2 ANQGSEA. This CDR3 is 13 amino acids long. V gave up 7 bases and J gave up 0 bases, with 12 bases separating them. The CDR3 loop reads CSASTGLNTEAFF. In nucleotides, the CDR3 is TGCAGCGCTTCGACAGGACTGAACACTGAAGCTTTCTTT.

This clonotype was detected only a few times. In nucleotides, the CDR3 is TGTGCCAGCAACTACCCCAGGGGAGGAGTACAAGAGACCCAGTACTTC. Its translation: CASNYPRGGVQETQYF. The chain employs TRBV7-8 and TRBJ2-5; the D gene could be TRBD1 or TRBD2 (6 bases each). Germline V gene sequence: CDR1 SGHVS, CDR2 FQNEAQ. V lost 7 bases and J lost 2, with 20 bases in between. The CDR3 covers 16 residues.

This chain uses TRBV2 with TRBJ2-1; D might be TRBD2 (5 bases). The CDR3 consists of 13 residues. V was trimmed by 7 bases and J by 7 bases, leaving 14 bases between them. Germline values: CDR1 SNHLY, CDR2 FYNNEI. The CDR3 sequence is CASTLDYSNEQFF. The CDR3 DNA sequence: TGTGCCAGCACCCTAGACTACTCAAATGAGCAGTTCTTC.

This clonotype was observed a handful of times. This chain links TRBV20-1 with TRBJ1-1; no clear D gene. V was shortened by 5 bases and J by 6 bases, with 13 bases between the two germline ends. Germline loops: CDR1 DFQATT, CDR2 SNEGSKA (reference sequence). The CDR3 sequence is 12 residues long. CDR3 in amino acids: CSARSATAEAFF. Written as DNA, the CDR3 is TGCAGTGCTCGGTCCGCGACCGCTGAAGCTTTCTTT.

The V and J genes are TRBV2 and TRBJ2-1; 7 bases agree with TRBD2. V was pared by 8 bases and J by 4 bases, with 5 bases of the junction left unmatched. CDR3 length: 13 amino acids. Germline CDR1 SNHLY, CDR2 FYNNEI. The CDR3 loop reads CASPAGTYNEQFF. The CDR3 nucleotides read TGTGCCAGCCCAGCGGGGACGTACAATGAGCAGTTCTTC. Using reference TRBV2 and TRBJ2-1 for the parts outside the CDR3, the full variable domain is EPEVTQTPSHQVTQMGQEVILRCVPISNHLYFYWYRQILGQKVEFLVSFYNNEISEKSEIFDDQFSVERPDGSNFTLKIRSTKLEDSAMYFCASPAGTYNEQFFGPGTRLTVL.

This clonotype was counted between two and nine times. Written as DNA, the CDR3 is TGCGCCAGCAGCTTGTCGGACAAGCCATATGGCTACACCTTC. Its translation: CASSLSDKPYGYTF. The chain combines TRBV5-1 with TRBJ1-2; TRBD1 might be the D (5 bases). The CDR3 extends over 14 amino acids. Trimming left V 1 base short and J 5 bases short, with 12 bases between. From germline, CDR1 is SGHRS and CDR2 YFSETQ.

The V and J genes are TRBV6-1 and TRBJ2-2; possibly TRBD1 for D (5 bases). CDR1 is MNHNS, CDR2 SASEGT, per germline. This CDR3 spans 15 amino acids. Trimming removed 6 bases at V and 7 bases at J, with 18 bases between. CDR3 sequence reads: CASRNYPVGHGELFF. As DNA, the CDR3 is TGTGCCAGCAGAAACTATCCAGTCGGACACGGGGAGCTGTTTTTT.

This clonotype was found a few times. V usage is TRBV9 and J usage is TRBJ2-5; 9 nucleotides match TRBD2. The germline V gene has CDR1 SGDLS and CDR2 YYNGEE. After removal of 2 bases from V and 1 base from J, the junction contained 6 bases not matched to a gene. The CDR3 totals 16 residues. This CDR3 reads CASSVGLASLQETQYF. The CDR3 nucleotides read TGTGCCAGCAGCGTGGGACTAGCTTCCCTCCAAGAGACCCAGTACTTC.

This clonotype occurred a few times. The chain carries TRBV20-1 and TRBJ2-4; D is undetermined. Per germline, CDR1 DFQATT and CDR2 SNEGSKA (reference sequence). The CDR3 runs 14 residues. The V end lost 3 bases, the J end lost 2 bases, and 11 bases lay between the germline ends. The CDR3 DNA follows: TGCAGTGCTAGTCCTGGTGGGTCCAAAAACATTCAGTACTTC. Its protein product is CSASPGGSKNIQYF.

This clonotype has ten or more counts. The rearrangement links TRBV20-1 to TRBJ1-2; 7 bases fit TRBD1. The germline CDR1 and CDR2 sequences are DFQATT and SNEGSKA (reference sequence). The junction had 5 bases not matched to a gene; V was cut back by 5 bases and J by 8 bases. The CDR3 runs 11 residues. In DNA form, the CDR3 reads TGCAGTGCTCCCGGGACAGTGGGCTACACCTTC. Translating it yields CSAPGTVGYTF.

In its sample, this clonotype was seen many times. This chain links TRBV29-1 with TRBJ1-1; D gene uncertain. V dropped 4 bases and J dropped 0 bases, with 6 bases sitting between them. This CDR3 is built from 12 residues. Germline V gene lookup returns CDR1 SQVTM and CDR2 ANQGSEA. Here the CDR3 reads CSVAGLNTEAFF. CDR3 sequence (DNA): TGCAGCGTTGCGGGGTTGAACACTGAAGCTTTCTTT.